These T cell receptor beta chains were read from a single sample in a study of regulatory T cells in long-lasting Graves disease. TCRdb reprocessed the multiplex PCR reads with MiXCR, giving one entry per CDR3 protein. This sample has fewer than 400,000 distinct CDR3 sequences; about 20% occur once, and the top ten carry less than 35%. The sequencing used peripheral blood mononuclear cells (PBMCs), collected when the disease was refractory, from a patient treated with antithyroid drugs. These receptors all stem from a female donor with Graves disease. Both conserved end residues are part of each CDR3. A D gene is named only where the DNA matches it firmly. Some rows mark clone size as missing; the rest say once, few, many or name a class of expanded clone.

TRBJ1-1 TRBD1 TRBV24-1 . CATSEGQGGTEAFF TGTGCCACCAGTGAAGGACAGGGAGGCACTGAAGCTTTCTTT
TRBJ1-2 TRBD1 TRBV6-1 few CASRSAGGAGYGYTF TGTGCCAGCAGGTCGGCAGGGGGCGCGGGCTATGGCTACACCTTC
TRBJ2-7 . TRBV29-1 many CSVESEGGYEQYF TGCAGCGTTGAGTCTGAAGGGGGCTACGAGCAGTACTTC
TRBJ1-1 . TRBV6-1 many CASSSFMGTEAFF TGTGCCAGCAGTTCTTTCATGGGCACTGAAGCTTTCTTT
TRBJ2-7 TRBD2 TRBV20-1 . CSARDGTRTYEQYF TGCAGTGCTAGGGACGGGACTAGGACCTACGAGCAGTACTTC
TRBJ1-3 TRBD1 TRBV7-3 few CASSPGTGPSSGNTIYF TGTGCCAGCAGCCCCGGGACAGGCCCTTCCTCTGGAAACACCATATATTTT
TRBJ2-3 . TRBV28 . CASSLSVSGTDTQYF TGTGCCAGCAGTTTATCAGTCAGCGGAACAGATACGCAGTATTTT
TRBJ2-7 . TRBV11-3 many CASSHWGRYSYEQYF TGTGCCAGCAGCCACTGGGGGAGGTACTCCTACGAGCAGTACTTC
TRBJ2-1 TRBD2 TRBV28 few CASSLYPGLAGVSNEQFF TGTGCCAGCAGTTTATATCCCGGACTAGCGGGAGTCAGTAATGAGCAGTTCTTC
TRBJ2-1 . TRBV28 . CASSLGGGSSYNEQFF TGTGCCAGCAGTTTGGGTGGAGGGAGCTCCTACAATGAGCAGTTCTTC
TRBJ2-7 TRBD2 TRBV6-9 . CASSYSGGTGSYEQYF TGTGCCAGCAGTTACAGCGGGGGGACGGGCTCCTACGAGCAGTACTTC
TRBJ2-7 TRBD1 TRBV11-3 many CASSLDRRGRQYF TGTGCCAGCAGCTTAGATCGCAGGGGGCGGCAGTACTTC
TRBJ1-2 . TRBV9 few CASSPDSTAAYGYTF TGTGCCAGCAGCCCAGATTCGACAGCTGCCTATGGCTACACCTTC
TRBJ1-6 . TRBV27 few CASSLAQRSPLHF TGTGCCAGCAGTTTAGCACAGCGTTCACCCCTCCACTTT
TRBJ1-2 . TRBV2 many CASSDNLADYYGYTF TGTGCCAGCAGTGACAATCTCGCGGATTACTATGGCTACACCTTC
TRBJ1-2 . TRBV3-1 many CASSQVGRLSYGYTF TGTGCCAGCAGCCAAGTGGGTCGCCTGAGCTATGGCTACACCTTC
TRBJ1-1 TRBD1 TRBV14 . CASSQEGGRGLEGAFF TGTGCCAGCAGCCAAGAGGGGGGCAGGGGGCTAGAGGGAGCTTTCTTT
TRBJ2-5 TRBD1 TRBV7-6 . CASSSRTGAETQYF TGTGCCAGCAGCTCACGTACAGGGGCGGAGACCCAGTACTTC
TRBJ1-2 . TRBV3-1 many CASSRGLSGGDGYTF TGTGCCAGCAGCCGGGGACTCTCGGGAGGCGATGGCTACACCTTC
TRBJ2-7 TRBD2 TRBV2 many CASSDGTVGTRVYEQYF TGTGCCAGCAGTGATGGGACGGTGGGGACTAGAGTCTACGAGCAGTACTTC
TRBJ1-1 TRBD1 TRBV27 few CASSFQSDRRAFF TGTGCCAGCAGTTTTCAATCGGACAGGCGCGCTTTCTTT
TRBJ1-1 . TRBV5-1 few CASSFEGFEAFF TGCGCCAGCAGCTTTGAAGGATTTGAAGCTTTCTTT
TRBJ2-7 . TRBV15 many CATSNLRGGEQYF TGTGCCACCAGCAACCTACGGGGCGGCGAGCAGTACTTC
TRBJ1-5 . TRBV12-3/TRBV12-4 many CASNIWGVQPQHF TGTGCCAGCAACATCTGGGGAGTGCAGCCCCAGCATTTT
TRBJ1-1 . TRBV2 many CASSEGPRLHTEAFF TGTGCCAGCAGTGAGGGACCCCGGCTTCACACTGAAGCTTTCTTT
TRBJ1-1 TRBD1 TRBV20-1 few CSAIDQGAGTEAFF TGCAGTGCTATAGACCAGGGGGCAGGCACTGAAGCTTTCTTT
TRBJ1-6 TRBD1 TRBV30 many CAGGWDRGHYNSPLHF TGTGCCGGCGGATGGGACAGGGGCCACTATAATTCACCCCTCCACTTT
TRBJ1-6 . TRBV6-2/TRBV6-3 many CASSYKQGGSPLHF TGTGCCAGCAGTTATAAACAGGGCGGTTCACCCCTCCACTTT
TRBJ1-3 . TRBV7-2 . CASSLGGRNTIYF TGTGCCAGCAGCTTAGGCGGGCGAAACACCATATATTTT
TRBJ1-1 . TRBV2 . CASRRELNTVAFF TGTGCCAGCAGAAGGGAATTGAACACTGTAGCTTTCTTT
TRBJ2-3 . TRBV28 . CASSSFRGFTDTQYF TGTGCCAGCTCCTCATTTCGGGGATTCACAGATACGCAGTATTTT
TRBJ1-2 . TRBV12-3/TRBV12-4 many CASSPGRGYGYTF TGTGCCAGCAGCCCCGGCCGAGGGTATGGCTACACCTTC
TRBJ1-1 . TRBV28 many CASSLWGEEGRNTEAFF TGTGCCAGCAGTTTGTGGGGGGAGGAGGGAAGGAACACTGAAGCTTTCTTT
TRBJ1-1 . TRBV20-1 . CSARRFDGTEAFF TGCAGTGCTAGAAGATTTGATGGCACTGAAGCTTTCTTT
TRBJ2-5 . TRBV30 many CAWGEGQDTVKTQYF TGTGCCTGGGGGGAGGGACAGGACACCGTGAAGACCCAGTACTTC
TRBJ1-5 . TRBV12-3/TRBV12-4 . CASNPGVHRPQHF TGTGCCAGCAACCCCGGGGTACATCGGCCCCAGCATTTT
TRBJ1-1 . TRBV24-1 . CATSAGFSEAFF TGTGCCACCAGTGCGGGGTTTTCGGAAGCTTTCTTT
TRBJ1-1 . TRBV5-4 . CASSSTGRGEAFF TGTGCCAGCAGCTCTACGGGGAGAGGAGAAGCTTTCTTT
TRBJ1-5 . TRBV19 . CASSWGALGGNQPQHF TGTGCCAGTAGTTGGGGGGCGTTGGGTGGCAATCAGCCCCAGCATTTT
TRBJ1-2 . TRBV20-1 . CSAAPGGHGYTF TGCAGTGCCGCCCCAGGCGGGCATGGCTACACCTTC
TRBJ2-2 . TRBV6-1 few CASSQNWADTGELFF TGTGCCAGCAGTCAAAACTGGGCCGACACCGGGGAGCTGTTTTTT
TRBJ2-5 . TRBV6-5 . CASSSGHREASWETQYF TGTGCCAGCAGTTCCGGACACCGAGAGGCTAGCTGGGAGACCCAGTACTTC
TRBJ2-7 . TRBV6-1 many CASGRSRDTISYEQYF TGTGCCAGCGGTCGAAGCCGGGACACCATCTCCTACGAGCAGTACTTC
TRBJ2-7 TRBD2 TRBV19 . CASSIQTSGFYEQYF TGTGCCAGTAGTATCCAGACTAGCGGGTTCTACGAGCAGTACTTC
TRBJ2-1 TRBD2 TRBV2 . CASSDGGRANNEQFF TGTGCCAGCAGTGACGGCGGGAGGGCCAACAATGAGCAGTTCTTC
TRBJ1-6 TRBD1 TRBV6-1 many CASSEASRGASPLHF TGTGCCAGCAGTGAAGCGTCCAGGGGGGCTTCACCCCTCCACTTT
TRBJ2-7 TRBD1 TRBV5-5 . CASSFPGTVSREQYF TGTGCCAGCAGCTTCCCCGGGACAGTCTCTCGGGAGCAGTACTTC
TRBJ1-3 . TRBV19 . CATGSGNTIYF TGTGCCACCGGGTCTGGAAACACCATATATTTT
TRBJ2-7 TRBD2 TRBV5-1 few CASSWKEAGGPHEAYEQYF TGCGCCAGCAGCTGGAAAGAAGCGGGAGGGCCCCATGAGGCTTACGAGCAGTACTTC
TRBJ1-4 TRBD1 TRBV4-1 . CASSPLGTGVEKLFF TGCGCCAGCAGCCCACTCGGGACAGGGGTTGAAAAACTGTTTTTT
TRBJ2-7 TRBD2 TRBV28 many CASSLEREVSYEQYF TGTGCCAGCAGTTTAGAGCGGGAGGTTTCCTACGAGCAGTACTTC
TRBJ1-4 . TRBV28 . CASSSNRNKLFF TGTGCCAGCAGTTCGAACCGGAATAAACTGTTTTTT
TRBJ2-4 TRBD2 TRBV2 many CASTDLADIQYF TGTGCCAGCACCGACCTAGCGGACATTCAGTACTTC
TRBJ2-5 TRBD1 TRBV5-1 . CASSEGTGQETQYF TGCGCCAGCAGCGAGGGGACAGGGCAAGAGACCCAGTACTTC
TRBJ1-5 . TRBV13 many CASSIAQGNQPQHF TGTGCCAGCAGCATCGCGCAGGGAAATCAGCCCCAGCATTTT
TRBJ2-4 . TRBV12-3/TRBV12-4 many CASSSLRWAVQYF TGTGCCAGCAGTTCGCTCCGGTGGGCTGTTCAGTACTTC